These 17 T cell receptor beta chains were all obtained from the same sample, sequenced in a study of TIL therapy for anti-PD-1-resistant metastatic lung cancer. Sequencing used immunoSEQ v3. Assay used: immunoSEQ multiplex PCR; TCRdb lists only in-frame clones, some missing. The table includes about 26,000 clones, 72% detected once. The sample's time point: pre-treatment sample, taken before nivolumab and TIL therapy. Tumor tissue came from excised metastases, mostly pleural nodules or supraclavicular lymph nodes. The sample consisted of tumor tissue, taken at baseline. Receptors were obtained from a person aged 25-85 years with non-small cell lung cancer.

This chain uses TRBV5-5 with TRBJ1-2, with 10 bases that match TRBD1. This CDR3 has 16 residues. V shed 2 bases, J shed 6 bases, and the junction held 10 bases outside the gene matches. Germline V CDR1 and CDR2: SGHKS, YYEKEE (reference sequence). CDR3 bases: TGTGCCAGCAGCTTCAGCCCGCGACAGGGGGCGGATGGCTACACCTTC. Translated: CASSFSPRQGADGYTF.

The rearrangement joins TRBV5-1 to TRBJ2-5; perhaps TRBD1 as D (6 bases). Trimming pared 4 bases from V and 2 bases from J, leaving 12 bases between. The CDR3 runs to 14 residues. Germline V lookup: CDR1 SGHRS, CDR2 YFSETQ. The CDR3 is CASSVGQLQETQYF. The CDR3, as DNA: TGCGCCAGCAGCGTCGGACAGCTACAAGAGACCCAGTACTTC.

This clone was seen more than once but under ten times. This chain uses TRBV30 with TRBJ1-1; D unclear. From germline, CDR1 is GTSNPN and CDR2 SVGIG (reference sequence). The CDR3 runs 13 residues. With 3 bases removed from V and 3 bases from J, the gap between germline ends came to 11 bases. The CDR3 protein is CAWSVRSDTEAFF. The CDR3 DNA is TGTGCCTGGAGCGTAAGGAGCGACACTGAAGCTTTCTTT.

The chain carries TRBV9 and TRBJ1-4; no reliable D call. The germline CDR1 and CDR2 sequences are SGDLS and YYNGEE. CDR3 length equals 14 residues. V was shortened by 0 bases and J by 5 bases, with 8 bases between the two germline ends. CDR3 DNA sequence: TGTGCCAGCAGCGTAGCCGGCGAGAATGAAAAACTGTTTTTT. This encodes CASSVAGENEKLFF.

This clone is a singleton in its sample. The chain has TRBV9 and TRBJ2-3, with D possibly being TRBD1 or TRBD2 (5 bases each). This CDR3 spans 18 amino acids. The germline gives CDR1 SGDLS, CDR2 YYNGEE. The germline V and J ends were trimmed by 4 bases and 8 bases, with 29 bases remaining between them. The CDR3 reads CASSPPPPGARRLGTQYF. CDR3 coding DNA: TGTGCCAGCAGCCCTCCACCCCCCGGGGCTAGACGATTAGGTACGCAGTATTTT.

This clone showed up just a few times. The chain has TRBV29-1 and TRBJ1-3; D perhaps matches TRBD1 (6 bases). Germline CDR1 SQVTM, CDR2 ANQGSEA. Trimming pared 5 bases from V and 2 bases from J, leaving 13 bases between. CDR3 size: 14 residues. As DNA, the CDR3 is TGCAGCGTTCTCAAACAGGGTACTGGAAACACCATATATTTT. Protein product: CSVLKQGTGNTIYF.

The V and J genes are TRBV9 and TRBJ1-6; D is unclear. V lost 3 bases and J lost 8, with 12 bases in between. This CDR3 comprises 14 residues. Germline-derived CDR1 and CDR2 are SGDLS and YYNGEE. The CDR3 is CASSAFSGDSPLHF. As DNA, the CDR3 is TGTGCCAGCAGCGCTTTTAGCGGGGATTCACCCCTCCACTTT.

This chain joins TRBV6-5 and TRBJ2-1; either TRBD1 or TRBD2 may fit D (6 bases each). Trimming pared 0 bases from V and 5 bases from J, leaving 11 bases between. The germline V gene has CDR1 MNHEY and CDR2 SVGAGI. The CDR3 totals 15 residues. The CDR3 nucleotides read TGTGCCAGCAGTTACTCTAGGGGGGCCCACAATGAGCAGTTCTTC. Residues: CASSYSRGAHNEQFF.

DNA for the CDR3: TGCGCCAGCAGCCCTCCTTGGTCGGCCAGGGGGGGAGCATTTGAACAGTACTTC. This sequence encodes CASSPPWSARGGAFEQYF. The chain links TRBV4-3 to TRBJ2-7; D might be TRBD1 or TRBD2, each matching 7 bases. CDR1 LGHNA and CDR2 YSLEER come from the germline V gene. The germline V and J ends were trimmed by 4 bases and 10 bases, with 32 bases remaining between them. There are 18 residues in the CDR3.

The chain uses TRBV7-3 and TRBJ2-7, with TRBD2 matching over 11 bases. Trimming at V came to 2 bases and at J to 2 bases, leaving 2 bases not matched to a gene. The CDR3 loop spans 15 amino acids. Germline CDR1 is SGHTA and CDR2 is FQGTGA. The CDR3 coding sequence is TGTGCCAGCAGCTTAGTAGCGGGGGGGCCCTACGAGCAGTACTTC. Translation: CASSLVAGGPYEQYF. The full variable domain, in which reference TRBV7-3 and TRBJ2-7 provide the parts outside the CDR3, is GAGVSQTPSNKVTEKGKYVELRCDPISGHTALYWYRQSLGQGPEFLIYFQGTGAADDSGLPNDRFFAVRPEGSVSTLKIQRTERGDSAVYLCASSLVAGGPYEQYFGPGTRLTVT.

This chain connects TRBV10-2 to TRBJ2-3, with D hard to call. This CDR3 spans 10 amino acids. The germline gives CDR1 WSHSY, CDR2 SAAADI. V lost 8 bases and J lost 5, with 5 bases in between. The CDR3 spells CASSGDTQYF. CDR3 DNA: TGCGCCAGCTCGGGAGATACGCAGTATTTT.

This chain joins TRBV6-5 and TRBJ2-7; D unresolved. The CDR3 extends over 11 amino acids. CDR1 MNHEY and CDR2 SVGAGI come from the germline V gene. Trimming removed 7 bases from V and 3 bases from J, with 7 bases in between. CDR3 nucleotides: TGTGCCAGCACCGCTAACTACGAGCAGTACTTC. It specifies CASTANYEQYF.

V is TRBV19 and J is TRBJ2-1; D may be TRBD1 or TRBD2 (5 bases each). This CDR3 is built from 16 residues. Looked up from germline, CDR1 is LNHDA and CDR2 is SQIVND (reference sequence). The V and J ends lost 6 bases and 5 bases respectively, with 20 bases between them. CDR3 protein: CASSPLGHEGHNEQFF. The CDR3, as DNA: TGTGCCAGTAGCCCACTGGGGCACGAGGGGCACAATGAGCAGTTCTTC.

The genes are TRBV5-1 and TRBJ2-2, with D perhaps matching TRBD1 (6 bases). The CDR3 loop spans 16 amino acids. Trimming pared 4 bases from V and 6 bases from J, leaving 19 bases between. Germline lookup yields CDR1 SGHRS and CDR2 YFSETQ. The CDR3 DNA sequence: TGCGCCAGCAGCAACGGACAGTTGGGCGTCGCCGGGGAGCTGTTTTTT. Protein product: CASSNGQLGVAGELFF.

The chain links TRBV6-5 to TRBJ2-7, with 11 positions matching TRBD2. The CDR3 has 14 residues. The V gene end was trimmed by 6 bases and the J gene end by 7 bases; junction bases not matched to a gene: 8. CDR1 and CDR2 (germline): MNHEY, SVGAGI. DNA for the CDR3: TGTGCCAGCAGCAGGGGGACTAGCGGCGTTGAGCAGTACTTC. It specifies CASSRGTSGVEQYF.

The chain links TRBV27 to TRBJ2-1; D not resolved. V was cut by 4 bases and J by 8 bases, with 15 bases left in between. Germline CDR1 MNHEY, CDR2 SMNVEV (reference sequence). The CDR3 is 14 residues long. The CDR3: CASSSRNFVYEQFF. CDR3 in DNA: TGTGCCAGCAGTTCCAGGAATTTTGTCTATGAGCAGTTCTTC.

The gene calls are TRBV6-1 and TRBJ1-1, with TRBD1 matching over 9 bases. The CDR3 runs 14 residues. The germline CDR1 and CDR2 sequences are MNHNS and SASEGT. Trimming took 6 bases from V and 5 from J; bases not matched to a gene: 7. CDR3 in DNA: TGTGCCAGCAGGGACAGGGGAGGGGGGACTGAAGCTTTCTTT. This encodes CASRDRGGGTEAFF.